Each of the 28 T cell receptor beta chains below was sequenced from the same sample in a study of blood T cell repertoires in COVID-19. Generated by immunoSEQ multiplex PCR, the TCRdb table keeps only in-frame clones and is missing some. Here the sample spans just under 150,000 clones, roughly 87% being singletons. The sequenced sample was peripheral blood. Every receptor here comes from a woman aged 45 to 65 with acute or convalescent COVID-19.

This chain uses TRBV6-5 with TRBJ1-2; 9 bases match TRBD1. Germline CDR1 MNHEY, CDR2 SVGAGI. V lost 4 bases to trimming and J lost 3 bases; unmatched junction nucleotides: 6. The CDR3 has 15 amino acids. CDR3 nucleotides: TGTGCCAGCAGTTTCACACAGGGGGCTGACTATGGCTACACCTTC. It is translated as CASSFTQGADYGYTF.

CDR3 amino acids: CASSARTSNEQFF. DNA of the CDR3: TGCGCCAGCAGTGCTAGGACTAGCAATGAGCAGTTCTTC. The chain is built from TRBV10-1 and TRBJ2-1; 7 bases agree with TRBD2. CDR1 is WNHNN and CDR2 is SYGVQD in the germline V gene (reference sequence). The CDR3 sequence is 13 residues long. J lost 6 bases, V lost 4 bases, and 3 bases had no gene match.

V gene TRBV6-5 combines with J gene TRBJ1-2; D ambiguous. Trimming removed 4 bases from V and 6 bases from J, with 12 bases in between. Germline V gives CDR1 MNHEY, CDR2 SVGAGI. CDR3 size: 13 residues. CDR3 bases: TGTGCCAGCAGTTGGACTGCTAATCATGGCTACACCTTC. As protein: CASSWTANHGYTF.

This chain links TRBV28 with TRBJ1-1, with a tentative D call TRBD1 (6 bases). The germline gives CDR1 MDHEN, CDR2 SYDVKM. Between the trimmed V and J ends, which lost 5 bases and 2 bases, there was a span of 12 bases. This CDR3 is 14 amino acids long. CDR3 sequence: CASSPLRGNTEAFF. In nucleotides, the CDR3 is TGTGCCAGCAGTCCACTCAGGGGTAACACTGAAGCTTTCTTT.

This chain uses TRBV19 with TRBJ2-3; 11 nucleotides line up with TRBD2. This CDR3 region has 15 residues. From germline, CDR1 is LNHDA and CDR2 SQIVND (reference sequence). Germline trimming cut 6 bases from V and 4 bases from J; bases unmatched to any gene: 6. CDR3 protein: CASSTSGSVADTQYF. The CDR3 nucleotides read TGTGCCAGTAGCACTAGCGGGAGTGTCGCAGATACGCAGTATTTT.

The rearrangement links TRBV11-3 to TRBJ1-1; D unclear. Per the germline V gene, CDR1 is SGHNT and CDR2 is YENEEA. CDR3 length: 14 residues. Trimming stripped 0 bases from V and 0 bases from J, with 5 bases between. The CDR3 protein is CASSLDRVNTEAFF. DNA of the CDR3: TGTGCCAGCAGCTTAGATCGGGTGAACACTGAAGCTTTCTTT.

The chain carries TRBV6-4 and TRBJ2-1; D is possibly TRBD2 (6 bases). There are 15 residues in the CDR3. Germline CDR1 reads MRHNA; CDR2 reads SNTAGT. The V end was cut by 2 bases, the J end by 0 bases, with 8 bases between. CDR3 sequence reads: CASSDGSGSYNEQFF. The CDR3 DNA follows: TGTGCCAGCAGTGACGGTAGCGGCTCCTACAATGAGCAGTTCTTC.

This chain links TRBV5-4 with TRBJ1-2, with TRBD1 matching 8 bases. The length of the CDR3 is 13 residues. V shed 7 bases and J 7 bases; nucleotides not matched to a gene: 9. CDR1 is SGHNT and CDR2 is YYREEE in the germline V gene (reference sequence). The CDR3 sequence is CASGYEDRVGYTF. In DNA form, the CDR3 reads TGTGCCAGCGGATACGAGGACAGGGTTGGCTACACCTTC.

This clone was recorded once. The CDR3 nucleotides read TGCGCCAGCAGCGGGGCGGACAGGGGACGTGAAAAACTGTTTTTT. As protein: CASSGADRGREKLFF. This chain links TRBV5-1 with TRBJ1-4, with 9 nucleotides matching TRBD1. J gave up 7 bases and V 4 bases, and 8 bases lay outside the gene matches. Germline values: CDR1 SGHRS, CDR2 YFSETQ. This CDR3 has 15 amino acids. Full variable domain (missing parts from reference TRBV5-1 and TRBJ1-4): KAGVTQTPRYLIKTRGQQVTLSCSPISGHRSVSWYQQTPGQGLQFLFEYFSETQRNKGNFPGRFSGRQFSNSRSEMNVSTLELGDSALYLCASSGADRGREKLFFGSGTQLSVL.

The V call is TRBV2, the J call TRBJ2-2; TRBD2 matches at 7 bases. Germline V lookup: CDR1 SNHLY, CDR2 FYNNEI. V shed 2 bases and J 5 bases; nucleotides not matched to a gene: 5. This CDR3 has 15 amino acids. CDR3 nucleotides: TGTGCCAGCAGTGAACGGGGGGTTAGGACCGGGGAGCTGTTTTTT. This gives the protein CASSERGVRTGELFF.

About this clone: One junction end disagrees with the germline gene, perhaps due to a read error. Other DNA sequences in this sample translate to the same CDR3. J is TRBJ1-6 and V is TRBV2; weak D call: TRBD1 (5 bases). Germline CDR1 SNHLY, CDR2 FYNNEI. This CDR3 is 15 amino acids long. The CDR3 DNA reads TGTGCCAGCACCGACAGCCTGATATATAATTCACCCCTCCATTTT. The encoded protein is CASTDSLIYNSPLHF.

The V call is TRBV28, the J call TRBJ2-3; 9 positions agree with TRBD2. CDR1 and CDR2 (germline): MDHEN, SYDVKM. Losses at the gene ends were 2 bases for V and 2 bases for J; bases not matched to a gene: 11. There are 18 residues in the CDR3. The CDR3 is CASSLPLTSGRNTDTQYF. Written as DNA, the CDR3 is TGTGCCAGCAGTTTACCTCTCACTAGCGGGCGCAACACAGATACGCAGTATTTT.

This chain uses TRBV6-5 with TRBJ2-7, with D possibly TRBD1 on 5 matching bases. Germline values: CDR1 MNHEY, CDR2 SVGAGI. The CDR3 extends over 13 amino acids. V dropped 6 bases and J dropped 1 base, with 10 bases sitting between them. The CDR3 DNA follows: TGTGCCAGCAGACAGGCCTTATCCTACGAGCAGTACTTC. Amino acids: CASRQALSYEQYF.

The rearrangement links TRBV18 to TRBJ2-2; 14 nucleotides match TRBD2. This CDR3 region has 17 residues. The germline gives CDR1 KGHSH, CDR2 LQKENI. Trimming removed 3 bases from V and 5 bases from J; junction bases left unmatched: 5. As DNA, the CDR3 is TGTGCCAGCTCACCGGGACTAGCGGGAGTTGGGACCGGGGAGCTGTTTTTT. It yields the protein CASSPGLAGVGTGELFF. Full variable domain (remainder filled in from reference TRBV18 and TRBJ2-2): NAGVMQNPRHLVRRRGQEARLRCSPMKGHSHVYWYRQLPEEGLKFMVYLQKENIIDESGMPKERFSAEFPKEGPSILRIQQVVRGDSAAYFCASSPGLAGVGTGELFFGEGSRLTVL.

The chain joins TRBV19 to TRBJ1-1; D uncertain. The ends were cut back, 3 bases at V and 3 bases at J, with 17 bases in the middle. CDR1 and CDR2 (germline): LNHDA, SQIVND (reference sequence). The CDR3 is made up of 16 amino acids. Here the CDR3 reads CASSISGLAHYTEAFF. The CDR3 DNA is TGTGCCAGTAGTATCAGCGGTTTGGCTCACTACACTGAAGCTTTCTTT.

The rearrangement links TRBV30 to TRBJ2-3, with D unresolved. The V gene lost 2 bases and the J gene lost 6 bases, with 12 bases spanning the gap. This CDR3 is 13 amino acids long. Per the germline V gene, CDR1 is GTSNPN and CDR2 is SVGIG (reference sequence). CDR3 bases: TGTGCCTGGAGTCCACAGCTGGTGGATACGCAGTATTTT. The encoded protein is CAWSPQLVDTQYF.

With respect to this clone: This sample includes further DNA sequences coding for the same CDR3. The chain recombines TRBV4-2 with TRBJ2-4; 7 bases fit TRBD2. V trimming: 0 bases; J trimming: 0 bases; junction bases outside the gene matches: 5. Germline V gene data show CDR1 as LGHNA and CDR2 as YNFKEQ. The CDR3 length is 17 residues. The CDR3 region is CASSQEWRLAAKNIQYF. For the CDR3, the DNA is TGTGCCAGCAGCCAAGAGTGGCGACTAGCAGCCAAAAACATTCAGTACTTC.

This clone has just a few counts. This sequence joins TRBV10-2 and TRBJ1-4; D is possibly TRBD1 (6 bases). The V gene's germline CDR1 is WSHSY and CDR2 SAAADI. The CDR3 is 18 amino acids. The V and J ends lost 0 bases and 3 bases respectively, with 17 bases between them. CDR3 region: CASSESKLVAGANEKLFF. The CDR3 DNA is TGCGCCAGCAGTGAGTCGAAATTGGTGGCAGGGGCTAATGAAAAACTGTTTTTT.

The chain is built from TRBV5-1 and TRBJ2-2, with D tentatively TRBD2 (5 bases). CDR3 length equals 14 residues. The germline V gene encodes CDR1 SGHRS and CDR2 YFSETQ. The V end was cut by 1 base, the J end by 8 bases, with 12 bases between. Written as DNA, the CDR3 is TGCGCCAGCAGCTTGTACGGGGAGAGTGGGGAGCTGTTTTTT. As protein: CASSLYGESGELFF.

This chain joins TRBV3-1 (or the pseudogene TRBV3-2) and TRBJ2-7; D uncertain. The CDR3 runs 12 residues. The germline gives CDR1 LGHDT, CDR2 YNNKEL (reference sequence). The V end lost 4 bases, the J end lost 2 bases, and 6 bases lay between the germline ends. The CDR3 is CASSPTTYEQYF. CDR3 bases: TGTGCCAGCAGCCCTACGACCTACGAGCAGTACTTC.

This clone has more than one count but fewer than ten. V is TRBV27 and J is TRBJ1-1; D is undetermined. Germline assignment: CDR1 MNHEY and CDR2 SMNVEV (reference sequence). Trimming cost V 5 bases and J 5 bases, with 6 bases left between them. The CDR3 is made up of 11 amino acids. The CDR3 region has the DNA TGTGCCAGCAGTGACTATACTGAAGCTTTCTTT. Amino acids: CASSDYTEAFF.

V is TRBV7-6 and J is TRBJ1-1, with D maybe TRBD1 (6 bases). The germline V gene has CDR1 SGHVS and CDR2 FNYEAQ. The CDR3 contains 16 residues. Trimming removed 1 base at V and 5 bases at J, with 17 bases between. The CDR3 bases are TGTGCCAGCAGCTTAGTCGTAGGGGGACGGGAAACTGAAGCTTTCTTT. It encodes CASSLVVGGRETEAFF.

This clone was counted a few times. This chain joins TRBV7-6 and TRBJ1-5, with D hard to call. CDR1 is SGHVS, CDR2 FNYEAQ, per germline. This CDR3 comprises 15 residues. V gave up 5 bases and J gave up 8 bases, with 19 bases separating them. Written as DNA, the CDR3 is TGTGCCAGCAGCCCGTCCTGGACGGCGAGGGAGCCCCAGCATTTT. This translates into CASSPSWTAREPQHF.

Points on this clone: Other DNA sequences in this sample translate to the same CDR3. The V and J genes are TRBV7-8 and TRBJ1-2; D is uncertain. This CDR3 contains 16 residues. Germline CDR1 and CDR2: SGHVS and FQNEAQ. V was trimmed by 1 base and J by 4 bases, leaving 16 bases between them. The CDR3 DNA is TGTGCCAGCAGCTTAGTTGGCGGGGAACTTGGCTATGGCTACACCTTC. It encodes CASSLVGGELGYGYTF.

The sample holds one count of this clone. The J gene is TRBJ1-1, the V gene TRBV12-3 or TRBV12-4; D is ambiguous. This CDR3 is 13 amino acids long. Between the trimmed V and J ends, which lost 1 base and 4 bases, there was a span of 7 bases. The CDR3 DNA reads TGTGCCAGCAGTTTAGGCCAGATCACTGAAGCTTTCTTT. Translated, it gives CASSLGQITEAFF.

This chain links TRBV5-1 with TRBJ2-1, with 7 positions matching TRBD2. Per the germline V gene, CDR1 is SGHRS and CDR2 is YFSETQ. With V trimmed by 1 base and J by 7 bases, 8 bases remained unmatched. The CDR3 runs 15 residues. In DNA, the CDR3 is TGCGCCAGCAGCTTGCCGAGGGAGGGCGTGAATGAGCAGTTCTTC. Its translation: CASSLPREGVNEQFF. Full variable domain (outside the CDR3, taken from reference TRBV5-1 and TRBJ2-1): KAGVTQTPRYLIKTRGQQVTLSCSPISGHRSVSWYQQTPGQGLQFLFEYFSETQRNKGNFPGRFSGRQFSNSRSEMNVSTLELGDSALYLCASSLPREGVNEQFFGPGTRLTVL.

The chain couples TRBV30 to TRBJ1-1; D remains unclear. The CDR3 loop spans 13 amino acids. CDR1 GTSNPN and CDR2 SVGIG come from the germline V gene (reference sequence). The germline V and J ends were trimmed by 2 bases and 0 bases, with 7 bases remaining between them. CDR3 bases: TGTGCCTGGAGTCAAAGCTTGAACACTGAAGCTTTCTTT. It is translated as CAWSQSLNTEAFF.

V is TRBV4-2 and J is TRBJ1-5, with D possibly TRBD1 on 6 matching bases. The V gene's germline CDR1 is LGHNA and CDR2 YNFKEQ. Trimming shortened V by 0 bases and J by 4 bases, and 13 bases separated the two germline ends. CDR3 length: 16 residues. The CDR3 protein is CASSQETGVSNQPQHF. In DNA, the CDR3 is TGTGCCAGCAGCCAAGAGACAGGTGTATCAAATCAGCCCCAGCATTTT.